The 30 T cell receptor beta chains in this list originate from one sample, sequenced in a study of blood T cell repertoires in COVID-19 (dated by TCRdb to 2018 to 2020). The library relied on the immunoSEQ multiplex PCR assay. Entries here come from immuneACCESS through TCRdb and include only in-frame sequences with V and J called. Some clones fail to appear in such tables; in the studies checked, an unresolved V gene covers under half of the shortfall, and the cause of the remainder is unknown. Recorded for this sample are roughly 60,000 clones; just over 85% of them occurred a single time. The ten top clones hold roughly 1.2% of the sample. Sequences were obtained from peripheral blood. All receptors come from a man aged 40-49 years with acute or convalescent COVID-19.

The chain recombines TRBV6-5 with TRBJ2-3; 8 bases line up with TRBD1. Germline CDR1 MNHEY, CDR2 SVGAGI. The CDR3 extends over 14 amino acids. The trim removed 6 bases at V and 1 base at J, leaving 3 bases unmatched. The CDR3 sequence: CASRLTGGTDTQYF. The CDR3 DNA sequence: TGTGCCAGCAGACTGACAGGGGGCACAGATACGCAGTATTTT.

This rearrangement joins TRBV24-1 to TRBJ2-3; 8 bases agree with TRBD1. Per germline, CDR1 KGHDR and CDR2 SFDVKD. The CDR3 runs 19 residues. V lost 3 bases and J lost 3; bases outside the gene matches: 16. The CDR3 bases are TGTGCCACCAGTGATCCGCCGGGACAGGACCCCTCGGGAACAGATACGCAGTATTTT. Amino acids: CATSDPPGQDPSGTDTQYF.

The V and J genes are TRBV24-1 and TRBJ2-1, with a possible D match to TRBD2 (5 bases). CDR1 is KGHDR, CDR2 SFDVKD, per germline. This CDR3 is built from 15 residues. Trimming stripped 3 bases from V and 2 bases from J, with 10 bases between. The CDR3 spells CATSDAGSPYNEQFF. CDR3 in DNA: TGTGCCACCAGTGATGCGGGTTCCCCCTACAATGAGCAGTTCTTC.

The chain carries TRBV7-3 and TRBJ2-2; TRBD2 is a possible D gene (5 bases). CDR3 length equals 13 residues. Trimming removed 3 bases at V and 4 bases at J, with 6 bases between. Germline V gene sequence: CDR1 SGHTA, CDR2 FQGTGA. Here the CDR3 DNA reads TGTGCCAGCAGCTTCCGGGGCACCGGGGAGCTGTTTTTT. Amino acid sequence: CASSFRGTGELFF.

This clone has a handful of counts. The gene calls are TRBV24-1 and TRBJ2-1; TRBD2 might be the D (5 bases). V gave up 4 bases and J gave up 12 bases, with 21 bases separating them. This CDR3 spans 15 amino acids. From germline, CDR1 is KGHDR and CDR2 SFDVKD. CDR3 sequence (DNA): TGTGCCACCAGTGAAGCGGTCACTACAATGAGGGCGCAGTTCTTC. It specifies CATSEAVTTMRAQFF.

Relative to its sample, this clone is medium-sized (0.01 to 0.1%). The chain joins TRBV13 to TRBJ1-2; 9 bases line up with TRBD1. The germline CDR1 and CDR2 sequences are PRHDT and FYEKMQ (reference sequence). Trimming at V came to 3 bases and at J to 6 bases, leaving 11 bases not matched to a gene. CDR3 length: 16 residues. This CDR3 reads CASSFQLQGAFDGYTF. In DNA form, the CDR3 reads TGTGCCAGCAGCTTTCAGTTACAGGGGGCTTTTGATGGCTACACCTTC.

The chain combines TRBV5-1 with TRBJ1-1, with D unclear. With 0 bases removed from V and 2 bases from J, the gap between germline ends came to 14 bases. Germline CDR1 is SGHRS and CDR2 is YFSETQ. CDR3 size: 16 residues. DNA for the CDR3: TGCGCCAGCAGCTTGGGCGTGCTCTTATATAACACTGAAGCTTTCTTT. Translation gives CASSLGVLLYNTEAFF.

The chain recombines TRBV12-3 or TRBV12-4 with TRBJ1-4, with no clear D. The CDR3 is 13 amino acids. V was shortened by 7 bases and J by 3 bases, with 9 bases between the two germline ends. The CDR3 loop reads CASTSQANEKLFF. As DNA, the CDR3 is TGTGCCAGCACCTCTCAGGCTAATGAAAAACTGTTTTTT.

The chain combines TRBV6-5 with TRBJ2-7; D unresolved. V was shortened by 6 bases and J by 0 bases, with 12 bases between the two germline ends. CDR1 and CDR2 from the germline V gene are MNHEY and SVGAGI. There are 14 residues in the CDR3. CDR3 residues: CASSRTTGSYEQYF. CDR3 nucleotides: TGTGCCAGCAGCCGAACGACGGGCTCCTACGAGCAGTACTTC.

The chain couples TRBV4-1 to TRBJ2-7; weak D call: TRBD1 (7 bases). The CDR3 extends over 15 amino acids. Trimming shortened V by 0 bases and J by 6 bases, and 15 bases separated the two germline ends. Germline assignment: CDR1 MGHRA and CDR2 YSYEKL. This chain's CDR3 is CASSQEGPGGLEQYF. In DNA form, the CDR3 reads TGCGCCAGCAGCCAAGAAGGCCCAGGGGGGCTCGAGCAGTACTTC.

J is TRBJ1-1 and V is TRBV10-2; D possibly corresponds to TRBD1 (5 bases). Trimming stripped 6 bases from V and 6 bases from J, with 14 bases between. Germline-derived CDR1 and CDR2 are WSHSY and SAAADI. This CDR3 comprises 13 residues. CDR3 region: CASSAGDQAEAFF. The CDR3 bases are TGCGCCAGCAGCGCGGGGGATCAGGCTGAAGCTTTCTTT.

This chain links TRBV3-1 (or the pseudogene TRBV3-2) with TRBJ1-1; no clear D gene. Between the trimmed V and J ends, which lost 4 bases and 6 bases, there was a span of 6 bases. This CDR3 region has 11 residues. From germline, CDR1 is LGHDT and CDR2 YNNKEL (reference sequence). The DNA of the CDR3 is TGTGCCAGCAGCCGGCAGGCTGAAGCTTTCTTT. This translates into CASSRQAEAFF.

This clone was counted a single time. This rearrangement joins TRBV27 to TRBJ1-6, with D perhaps matching TRBD1 (5 bases). Trimming removed 2 bases from V and 10 bases from J, with 12 bases in between. The CDR3 is made up of 14 amino acids. Per the germline V gene, CDR1 is MNHEY and CDR2 is SMNVEV (reference sequence). In nucleotides, the CDR3 is TGTGCCAGCAGTTTAACGCAGGGAGGGTCACCCCTCCACTTT. Translating gives CASSLTQGGSPLHF.

The J gene is TRBJ1-1, the V gene TRBV12-5; possibly TRBD1 for D (5 bases). The V gene's germline CDR1 is LGHNT and CDR2 FRNRAP. V was clipped by 5 bases and J by 8 bases, with 12 bases between them. The CDR3 sequence is 12 residues long. The CDR3 nucleotides are TGTGCTAGTGGTCTAGGGGCAGGAGAAGCTTTCTTT. Translated, it gives CASGLGAGEAFF.

The genes are TRBV5-6 and TRBJ1-2, with D possibly being TRBD1 (5 bases). Germline V gives CDR1 SGHDT, CDR2 YYEEEE. CDR3 length equals 14 residues. V lost 2 bases to trimming and J lost 8 bases, with 16 bases between them. The CDR3 DNA reads TGTGCCAGCAGCTTTGGCCAGGGTTCAGGAGGCTACACCTTC. Its translation is CASSFGQGSGGYTF.

The chain joins TRBV5-6 to TRBJ2-7; D call uncertain. The germline V gene has CDR1 SGHDT and CDR2 YYEEEE. Trimming took 2 bases from V and 2 from J, leaving 8 bases between them. The CDR3 covers 13 residues. DNA of the CDR3: TGTGCCAGCAGCTTTAGCAGACCCTACGAGCAGTACTTC. It translates to CASSFSRPYEQYF.

This CDR3 reads CASSQDAGSTDTQYF. The CDR3 DNA reads as TGTGCCAGCAGCCAAGACGCGGGCAGCACAGATACGCAGTATTTT. The chain couples TRBV3-1 (or the pseudogene TRBV3-2) to TRBJ2-3; possible D gene TRBD2, 5 bases. Trimming pared 0 bases from V and 0 bases from J, leaving 7 bases between. The CDR3 sequence is 15 residues long. Germline assignment: CDR1 LGHDT and CDR2 YNNKEL (reference sequence).

The table lists this clone with a count of one. This sequence joins TRBV2 and TRBJ1-5; TRBD1 aligns across 9 bases. Germline CDR1 and CDR2: SNHLY and FYNNEI. The CDR3 totals 16 residues. Trimming cost V 6 bases and J 2 bases; bases outside gene matches: 8. DNA for the CDR3: TGTGCCAGCAGGGCTCACAGGGGGCCGGGCAATCAGCCCCAGCATTTT. Translating it yields CASRAHRGPGNQPQHF. Together with reference TRBV2 and TRBJ1-5, the CDR3 gives the full variable domain: EPEVTQTPSHQVTQMGQEVILRCVPISNHLYFYWYRQILGQKVEFLVSFYNNEISEKSEIFDDQFSVERPDGSNFTLKIRSTKLEDSAMYFCASRAHRGPGNQPQHFGDGTRLSIL.

Regarding this clone: Other nucleotide sequences from this sample produce the same CDR3. This chain uses TRBV2 with TRBJ2-2, with TRBD2 matching 8 bases. The V and J ends lost 3 bases and 0 bases, in that order; junction bases with no gene match: 6. Germline V gene lookup returns CDR1 SNHLY and CDR2 FYNNEI. CDR3 length equals 17 residues. The CDR3 DNA is TGTGCCAGCAGTGAGGCACCCGGGGGGGCGAACACCGGGGAGCTGTTTTTT. Translation: CASSEAPGGANTGELFF.

The rearrangement uses TRBV2 and TRBJ2-2; 7 bases are a match to TRBD1. CDR3 size: 14 residues. The V segment lost 8 bases and the J segment 2 bases; nucleotides outside the gene matches: 5. Germline V gene data show CDR1 as SNHLY and CDR2 as FYNNEI. The CDR3 DNA is TGTGCCAGCTCCCGGGACAGAAACACCGGGGAGCTGTTTTTT. Translation gives CASSRDRNTGELFF.

The V gene is TRBV12-5, the J gene TRBJ2-2, with D possibly TRBD1 on 6 matching bases. The CDR3 extends over 18 amino acids. Germline CDR1 LGHNT, CDR2 FRNRAP. V lost 0 bases and J 1 base, leaving 15 bases between the germline ends. The CDR3 loop reads CASGLVPNRVLNTGELFF. CDR3 nucleotide sequence: TGTGCTAGTGGTTTGGTCCCTAACAGGGTTTTGAACACCGGGGAGCTGTTTTTT.

The V gene is TRBV19, the J gene TRBJ2-5, with 9 bases lining up with TRBD1. V was clipped by 3 bases and J by 6 bases; unmatched bases: 8. Germline assignment: CDR1 LNHDA and CDR2 SQIVND (reference sequence). This CDR3 is 15 amino acids long. CDR3 in DNA: TGTGCCAGTAGTATGGGGGACAGGGTACTGCAGACCCAGTACTTC. It yields the protein CASSMGDRVLQTQYF.

This clone was seen more than once but under ten times. The V gene is TRBV7-8, the J gene TRBJ2-7; 9 nucleotides match TRBD1. J lost 0 bases, V lost 1 base, and 1 base had no gene match. Germline lookup yields CDR1 SGHVS and CDR2 FQNEAQ. The CDR3 sequence is 15 residues long. The CDR3 sequence is CASSLGTGVSYEQYF. The CDR3, as DNA: TGTGCCAGCAGCTTAGGGACAGGGGTCTCCTACGAGCAGTACTTC.

V gene TRBV5-1 combines with J gene TRBJ1-1, with a tentative D call TRBD1 (5 bases). The germline gives CDR1 SGHRS, CDR2 YFSETQ. Trimming left V 4 bases short and J 3 bases short, with 16 bases between. The CDR3 length is 15 residues. The DNA of the CDR3 is TGCGCCAGCAGCGCTCTCCAGGGTCTCGACACTGAAGCTTTCTTT. Translating gives CASSALQGLDTEAFF.

This rearrangement joins TRBV3-1 (or the pseudogene TRBV3-2) to TRBJ2-5; the match to TRBD2 covers 7 bases. CDR1 and CDR2 (germline): LGHDT, YNNKEL (reference sequence). The CDR3 extends over 16 amino acids. V shed 4 bases and J 4 bases; nucleotides not matched to a gene: 12. CDR3 in DNA: TGTGCCAGCAGCCTAGGCTGGGGGGGGGAGAGAGAGACCCAGTACTTC. Protein product: CASSLGWGGERETQYF.

The rearrangement uses TRBV10-1 and TRBJ2-5; TRBD2 agrees at 10 bases. Per the germline V gene, CDR1 is WNHNN and CDR2 is SYGVQD (reference sequence). This CDR3 is 15 amino acids long. V gave up 3 bases and J gave up 4 bases; unmatched junction bases: 5. The CDR3 sequence: CASSDRLAGVETQYF. The CDR3 nucleotides are TGCGCCAGCAGTGACCGGCTAGCGGGGGTAGAGACCCAGTACTTC.

The rearrangement uses TRBV11-2 and TRBJ1-2, with 9 bases fitting TRBD1. V trimming: 4 bases; J trimming: 13 bases; junction bases outside the gene matches: 13. Germline-derived CDR1 and CDR2 are SGHAT and FQNNGV. The CDR3 spans 14 residues. CDR3 residues: CASSSTGTGQIRTF. The DNA of the CDR3 is TGTGCCAGCAGCTCGACCGGGACAGGGCAGATTCGCACCTTC.

The chain combines TRBV11-1 with TRBJ2-3, with D possibly TRBD1 on 5 matching bases. The CDR3 extends over 15 amino acids. The V end was cut by 2 bases, the J end by 0 bases, with 9 bases between. Per the germline V gene, CDR1 is SGHAT and CDR2 is FQDESV (reference sequence). The CDR3 bases are TGTGCCAGCAGCTTATATGGGGCTAGCACAGATACGCAGTATTTT. This sequence encodes CASSLYGASTDTQYF. The whole variable domain, remainder taken from reference TRBV11-1 and TRBJ2-3, is EAEVAQSPRYKITEKSQAVAFWCDPISGHATLYWYRQILGQGPELLVQFQDESVVDDSQLPKDRFSAERLKGVDSTLKIQPAELGDSAMYLCASSLYGASTDTQYFGPGTRLTVL.

The V and J genes are TRBV3-1 (or the pseudogene TRBV3-2) and TRBJ1-1; D may be TRBD1 (6 bases). Trimming shortened V by 2 bases and J by 7 bases, and 11 bases separated the two germline ends. Germline loops: CDR1 LGHDT, CDR2 YNNKEL (reference sequence). The CDR3 totals 13 residues. CDR3 loop: CASSQQDRREAFF. The CDR3 nucleotides read TGTGCCAGCAGCCAACAAGACAGGCGTGAAGCTTTCTTT.

This chain links TRBV4-1 with TRBJ2-7; D not certain. Germline V CDR1 and CDR2: MGHRA, YSYEKL. The CDR3 consists of 15 residues. V was trimmed by 0 bases and J by 4 bases, leaving 13 bases between them. The CDR3 sequence: CASSQEATTLYEQYF. DNA of the CDR3: TGCGCCAGCAGCCAAGAAGCCACTACTCTTTACGAGCAGTACTTC.